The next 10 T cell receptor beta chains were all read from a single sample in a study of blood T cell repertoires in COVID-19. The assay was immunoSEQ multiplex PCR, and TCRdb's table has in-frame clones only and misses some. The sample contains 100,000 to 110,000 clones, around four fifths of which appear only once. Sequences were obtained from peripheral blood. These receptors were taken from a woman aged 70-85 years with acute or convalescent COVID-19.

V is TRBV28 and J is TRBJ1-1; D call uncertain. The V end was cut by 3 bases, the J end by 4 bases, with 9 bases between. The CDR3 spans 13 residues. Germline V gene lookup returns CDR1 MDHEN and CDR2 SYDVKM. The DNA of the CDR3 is TGTGCCAGCAGTTTCGGTTGGAGCACTGAAGCTTTCTTT. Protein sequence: CASSFGWSTEAFF.

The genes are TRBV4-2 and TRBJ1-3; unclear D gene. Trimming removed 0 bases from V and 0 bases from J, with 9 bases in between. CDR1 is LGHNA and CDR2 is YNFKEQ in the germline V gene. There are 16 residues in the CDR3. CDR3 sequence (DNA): TGTGCCAGCAGCCAAGACCAGTTAAACTCTGGAAACACCATATATTTT. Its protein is CASSQDQLNSGNTIYF.

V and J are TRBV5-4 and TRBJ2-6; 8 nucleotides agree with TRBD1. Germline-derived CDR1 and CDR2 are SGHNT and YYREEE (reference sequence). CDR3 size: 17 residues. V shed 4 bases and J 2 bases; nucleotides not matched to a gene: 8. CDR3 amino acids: CASSPGQGAPGANVLTF. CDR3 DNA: TGTGCCAGCAGCCCGGGGCAGGGGGCGCCTGGGGCCAACGTCCTGACTTTC.

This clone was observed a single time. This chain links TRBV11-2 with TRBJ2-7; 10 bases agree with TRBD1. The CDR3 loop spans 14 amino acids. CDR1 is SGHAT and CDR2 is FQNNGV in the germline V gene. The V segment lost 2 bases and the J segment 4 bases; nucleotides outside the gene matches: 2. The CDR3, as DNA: TGTGCCAGCAGCTTATCGGACAGGGGGTACGAGCAGTACTTC. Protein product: CASSLSDRGYEQYF. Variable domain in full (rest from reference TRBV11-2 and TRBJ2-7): EAGVAQSPRYKIIEKRQSVAFWCNPISGHATLYWYQQILGQGPKLLIQFQNNGVVDDSQLPKDRFSAERLKGVDSTLKIQPAKLEDSAVYLCASSLSDRGYEQYFGPGTRLTVT.

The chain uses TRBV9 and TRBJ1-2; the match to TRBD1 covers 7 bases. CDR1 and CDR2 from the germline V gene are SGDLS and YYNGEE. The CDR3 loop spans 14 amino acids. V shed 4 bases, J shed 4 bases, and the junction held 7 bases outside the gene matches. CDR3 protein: CASSPRQGTYGYTF. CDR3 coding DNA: TGTGCCAGCAGCCCTCGACAGGGAACCTATGGCTACACCTTC.

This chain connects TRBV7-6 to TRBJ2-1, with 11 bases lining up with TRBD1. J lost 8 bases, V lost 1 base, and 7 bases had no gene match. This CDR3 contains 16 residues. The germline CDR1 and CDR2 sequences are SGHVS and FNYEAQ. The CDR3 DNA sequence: TGTGCCAGCAGCTTAGATATAGGACAGGGGGCGTATGAGCAGTTCTTC. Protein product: CASSLDIGQGAYEQFF.

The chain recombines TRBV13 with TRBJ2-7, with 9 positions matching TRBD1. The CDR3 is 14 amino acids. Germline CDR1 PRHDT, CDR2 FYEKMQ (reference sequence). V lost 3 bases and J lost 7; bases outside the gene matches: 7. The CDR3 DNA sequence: TGTGCCAGCAGCTTTAACAGGGGGCTTGGGGAGCAGTACTTC. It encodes CASSFNRGLGEQYF.

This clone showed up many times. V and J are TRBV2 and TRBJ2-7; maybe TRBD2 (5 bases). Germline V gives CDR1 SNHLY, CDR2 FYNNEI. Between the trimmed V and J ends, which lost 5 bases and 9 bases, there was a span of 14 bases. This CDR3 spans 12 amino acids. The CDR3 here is CASSTSWDGQYF. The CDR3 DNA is TGTGCCAGCAGTACTAGTTGGGATGGGCAGTACTTC.

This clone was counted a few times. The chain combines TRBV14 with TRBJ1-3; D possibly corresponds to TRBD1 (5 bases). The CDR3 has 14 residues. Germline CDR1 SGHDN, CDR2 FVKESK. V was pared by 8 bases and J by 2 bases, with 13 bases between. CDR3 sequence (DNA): TGTGCCAGCCGTATGCGGGGGACTGGAAACACCATATATTTT. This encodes CASRMRGTGNTIYF.

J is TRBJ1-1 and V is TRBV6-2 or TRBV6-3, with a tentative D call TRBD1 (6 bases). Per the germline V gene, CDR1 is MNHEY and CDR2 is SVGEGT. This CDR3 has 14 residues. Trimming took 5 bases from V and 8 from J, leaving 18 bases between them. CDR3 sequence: CASSPGGPIPEAFF. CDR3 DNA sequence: TGTGCCAGCAGTCCCGGGGGGCCCATTCCAGAAGCTTTCTTT.